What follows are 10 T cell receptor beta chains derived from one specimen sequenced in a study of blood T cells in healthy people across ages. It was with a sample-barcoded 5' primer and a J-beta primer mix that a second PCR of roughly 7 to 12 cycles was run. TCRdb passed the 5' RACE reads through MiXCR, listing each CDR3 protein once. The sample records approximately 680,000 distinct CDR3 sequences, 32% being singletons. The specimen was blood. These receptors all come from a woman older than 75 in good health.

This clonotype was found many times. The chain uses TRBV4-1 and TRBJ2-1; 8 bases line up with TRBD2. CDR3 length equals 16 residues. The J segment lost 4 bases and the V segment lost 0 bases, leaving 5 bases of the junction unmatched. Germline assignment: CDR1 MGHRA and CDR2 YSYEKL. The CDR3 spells CASSQDERGGYNEQFF. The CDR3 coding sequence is TGCGCCAGCAGCCAAGACGAACGGGGGGGGTACAATGAGCAGTTCTTC.

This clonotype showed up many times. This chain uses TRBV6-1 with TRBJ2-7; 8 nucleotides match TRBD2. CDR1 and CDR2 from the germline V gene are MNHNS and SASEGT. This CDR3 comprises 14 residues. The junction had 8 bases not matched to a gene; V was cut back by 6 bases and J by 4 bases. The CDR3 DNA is TGTGCCAGCAGCGGGGGGGACGCTCGTTACGAGCAGTACTTC. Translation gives CASSGGDARYEQYF.

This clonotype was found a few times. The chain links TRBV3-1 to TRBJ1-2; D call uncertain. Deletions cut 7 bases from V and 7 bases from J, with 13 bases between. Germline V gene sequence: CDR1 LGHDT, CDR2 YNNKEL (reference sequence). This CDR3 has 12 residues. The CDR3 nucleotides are TGTGCCAGCAACACAGCTAAAGGTGGCTACACCTTC. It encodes CASNTAKGGYTF.

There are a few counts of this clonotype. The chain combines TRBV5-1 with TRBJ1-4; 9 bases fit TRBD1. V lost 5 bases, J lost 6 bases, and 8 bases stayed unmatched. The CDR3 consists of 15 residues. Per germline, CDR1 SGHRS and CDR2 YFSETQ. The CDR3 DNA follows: TGCGCCAGCAGTTACGGGGACAGGGACGATGAAAAACTGTTTTTT. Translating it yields CASSYGDRDDEKLFF. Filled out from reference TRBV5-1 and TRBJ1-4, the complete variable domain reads KAGVTQTPRYLIKTRGQQVTLSCSPISGHRSVSWYQQTPGQGLQFLFEYFSETQRNKGNFPGRFSGRQFSNSRSEMNVSTLELGDSALYLCASSYGDRDDEKLFFGSGTQLSVL.

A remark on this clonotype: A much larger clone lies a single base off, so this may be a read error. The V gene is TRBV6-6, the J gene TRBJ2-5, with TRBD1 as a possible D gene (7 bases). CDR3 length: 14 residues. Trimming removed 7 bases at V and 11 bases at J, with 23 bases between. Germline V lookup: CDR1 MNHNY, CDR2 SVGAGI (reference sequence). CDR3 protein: CASISPQGGNEQYF. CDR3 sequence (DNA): TGTGCCAGCATATCCCCCCAGGGGGGCAATGAGCAGTACTTC.

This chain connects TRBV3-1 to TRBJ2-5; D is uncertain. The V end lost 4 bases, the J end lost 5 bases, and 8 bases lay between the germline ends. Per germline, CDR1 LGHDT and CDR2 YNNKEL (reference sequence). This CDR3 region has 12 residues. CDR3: CASSRARETQYF. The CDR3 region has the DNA TGTGCCAGCAGCCGGGCCCGGGAGACCCAGTACTTC.

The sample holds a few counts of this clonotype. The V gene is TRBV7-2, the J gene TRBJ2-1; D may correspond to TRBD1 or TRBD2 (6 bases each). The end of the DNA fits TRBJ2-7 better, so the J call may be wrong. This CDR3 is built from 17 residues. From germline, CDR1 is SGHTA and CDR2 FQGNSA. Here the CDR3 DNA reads TGTGCCAGCAGCCCATATAGATCGGGGGCCTCCTACAATGAGCAGTACTTC. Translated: CASSPYRSGASYNEQYF.

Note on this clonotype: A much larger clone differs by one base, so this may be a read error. CDR3 sequence: CASSLAGQTEVFF. DNA for the CDR3: TGCGCCAGCAGCTTGGCCGGACAGACTGAAGTTTTCTTT. V gene TRBV5-1 combines with J gene TRBJ1-1; possible D gene TRBD1, 6 bases. Germline CDR1 reads SGHRS; CDR2 reads YFSETQ. The CDR3 extends over 13 amino acids. Using reference TRBV5-1 and TRBJ1-1 for the parts outside the CDR3, the full variable domain is KAGVTQTPRYLIKTRGQQVTLSCSPISGHRSVSWYQQTPGQGLQFLFEYFSETQRNKGNFPGRFSGRQFSNSRSEMNVSTLELGDSALYLCASSLAGQTEVFFGQGTRLTVV.

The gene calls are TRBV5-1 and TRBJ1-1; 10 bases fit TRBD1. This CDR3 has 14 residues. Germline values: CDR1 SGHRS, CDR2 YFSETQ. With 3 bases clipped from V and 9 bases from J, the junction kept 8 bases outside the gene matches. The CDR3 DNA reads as TGCGCCAGCAGCTGGGGACAGGGGTCGGGTCAAGCTTTCTTT. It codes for CASSWGQGSGQAFF.

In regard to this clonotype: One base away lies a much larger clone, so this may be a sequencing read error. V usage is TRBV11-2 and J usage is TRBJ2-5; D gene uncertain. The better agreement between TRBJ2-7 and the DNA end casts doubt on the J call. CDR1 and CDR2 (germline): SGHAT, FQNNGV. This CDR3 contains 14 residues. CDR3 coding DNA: TGTGCCAGCAGCAGTACACAATGCTCCTACGAGCAGTACTTC. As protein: CASSSTQCSYEQYF.